This TCR beta chain was identified in a study of blood T cell repertoires in COVID-19. Study-level background: Sites in the United States, Italy and Spain provided acute and convalescent COVID-19 samples.

Repertoires were generated with immunoSEQ multiplex PCR, while TCRdb's copy carries only in-frame clones and drops some. Among 250,000 to 300,000 clones listed, approximately 86% were seen once. Only a few counts were recorded for this clone. V lost 4 bases and J lost 5, with 12 bases in between. CDR1 and CDR2 (germline): SGHRS, YFSETQ. The CDR3 totals 13 residues. This chain joins TRBV5-1 and TRBJ1-1; D uncertain. The TCR originated in a woman aged 65 to 85 with COVID-19, enrolled during active disease. Sequenced input: peripheral blood. The CDR3 nucleotides are TGCGCCAGCAGCCCGCGGAGCGGGACTGAAGCTTTCTTT. Its protein is CASSPRSGTEAFF.